One TCR beta chain is described in this entry. The data derive from a study of blood T cell repertoires in COVID-19. Study at large: Acute and convalescent COVID-19 samples came from the United States, Italy and Spain. PBMCs, B-cell-depleted T cells, or T cells provided the cDNA or gDNA that made up the material.

Methods used by the authors: Reference gene primer amplification in the assay estimated nucleated cell counts. Only in-frame clones appear in the TCRdb table, and some are missing; sequencing was by immunoSEQ multiplex PCR. The V and J calls and clone size come from that table; D and trimming were worked out from the DNA. The data hold 70,000 or so clones, with about 90% observed a single time. The CDR3 loop spans 15 amino acids. Germline V gene data show CDR1 as LNHDA and CDR2 as SQIVND (reference sequence). Germline trimming cut 6 bases from V and 5 bases from J; bases unmatched to any gene: 7. Material for sequencing was peripheral blood. The chain couples TRBV19 to TRBJ2-1, with TRBD2 matching over 10 bases. The receptor was isolated from a human donor in a cohort sampled during active COVID-19. The CDR3: CASRPTSGEHNEQFF. The CDR3 nucleotides read TGTGCCAGTAGACCAACTAGCGGGGAGCACAATGAGCAGTTCTTC. Using reference TRBV19 and TRBJ2-1 for the parts outside the CDR3, the full variable domain is DGGITQSPKYLFRKEGQNVTLSCEQNLNHDAMYWYRQDPGQGLRLIYYSQIVNDFQKGDIAEGYSVSREKKESFPLTVTSAQKNPTAFYLCASRPTSGEHNEQFFGPGTRLTVL.